These T cell receptor beta chains were read from a single sample in a study of blood T cell repertoires in COVID-19. Profiling relied on immunoSEQ multiplex PCR, and the TCRdb table lists in-frame clones only, not all of them. The sample holds some 180,000 clones; about 85% are singletons and the top ten take about 6.3%. Sequenced material: PBMCs or T cells enriched from blood (not recorded which). These receptors all stem from a middle-aged man who had recovered from COVID-19. The CDR3 runs from the conserved cysteine through the conserved F or W. Fields, in order: clone size, D gene, V gene, J gene, CDR3 DNA, CDR3 protein. D genes are given only for firm matches. The size of a clone is reported for some rows only, either as once, few or many, or as a class for expanded clones.

.	.	TRBV28	TRBJ2-1	TGTGCCAGCAGTTTATTCGGGGACACCTACAATGAGCAGTTCTTC	CASSLFGDTYNEQFF
.	.	TRBV2	TRBJ2-5	TGTGCCAGCACCAGGGGTCCCTCACCGTACTTC	CASTRGPSPYF
.	TRBD1	TRBV19	TRBJ1-1	TGTGCCAGTAGTGGGGGACAGGGGGACACTGAAGCTTTCTTT	CASSGGQGDTEAFF
.	TRBD1	TRBV19	TRBJ1-4	TGTGCCAGTAGTATGAAGGGACAGATAACTAATGAAAAACTGTTTTTT	CASSMKGQITNEKLFF
.	TRBD1	TRBV3-1/TRBV3-2	TRBJ2-5	TGTGCCAGCAGCCAAGGCGCCACAGGGGGGGAGACCCAGTACTTC	CASSQGATGGETQYF
.	.	TRBV9	TRBJ2-2	TGTGCCAGCAGCGTAGGGGCAGGCCCCGGGGAGCTGTTTTTT	CASSVGAGPGELFF
.	.	TRBV12-3/TRBV12-4	TRBJ1-5	TGTGCCAGCACCCGAGGGGGGGCCAAGCCCCAGCATTTT	CASTRGGAKPQHF
.	TRBD2	TRBV5-4	TRBJ2-3	TGTGCCAGCAGGGGGGACTACCTAAGCCCAGATACGCAGTATTTT	CASRGDYLSPDTQYF
.	.	TRBV15	TRBJ1-3	TGTGCCACCAGCTCCCAGGGAGGAAACACCATATATTTT	CATSSQGGNTIYF
.	TRBD1	TRBV5-6	TRBJ1-4	TGTGCCAGCAGCGCGGGACAGTTAAAGGAAAAACTGTTTTTT	CASSAGQLKEKLFF
few	TRBD2	TRBV7-8	TRBJ2-3	TGTGCCAGCAGCCCCGTTTCTAGCGGGGGGCGGAGCACAGATACGCAGTATTTT	CASSPVSSGGRSTDTQYF
.	.	TRBV9	TRBJ1-5	TGTGCCAGCAGCCCCGGGGGGGCGTACAATCAGCCCCAGCATTTT	CASSPGGAYNQPQHF
.	.	TRBV6-4	TRBJ2-2	TGTGCCAGCAGTGAGATCCTCGGCGGGGAGCTGTTTTTT	CASSEILGGELFF
.	.	TRBV11-3	TRBJ1-1	TGTGCCAGCAGCTTATCGGGGGAAACTGAAGCTTTCTTT	CASSLSGETEAFF
few	.	TRBV5-5	TRBJ1-2	TGTGCCAGCACCAGACCCGGGGGAAGCTATGGCTACACCTTC	CASTRPGGSYGYTF
.	.	TRBV27	TRBJ1-2	TGTGCCAGCAGTTACAACAAAAAGAACTATGGCTACACCTTC	CASSYNKKNYGYTF
.	.	TRBV3-1/TRBV3-2	TRBJ2-1	TGTGCCAGCAGATCAAGCGCGAGCTCCTACAATGAGCAGTTCTTC	CASRSSASSYNEQFF
.	.	TRBV28	TRBJ2-7	TGTGCCAGCAGCGTAACGACAGGAGCCTACGAGCAGTACTTC	CASSVTTGAYEQYF
.	TRBD1	TRBV30	TRBJ1-3	TGTGCCGGGAAGGGGGCAGGTGGAAACACCATATATTTT	CAGKGAGGNTIYF
.	.	TRBV5-4	TRBJ1-2	TGTGCCAGCAGCACGTCTTTGGGGACACTCGACTATGGCTACACCTTC	CASSTSLGTLDYGYTF
.	.	TRBV9	TRBJ1-5	TGTGCCAGCAGCGGAGGGGGGGGAAATCAGCCCCAGCATTTT	CASSGGGGNQPQHF
.	.	TRBV2	TRBJ1-1	TGTGCCAGCAATCTTATGAACACTGAAGCTTTCTTT	CASNLMNTEAFF
.	.	TRBV11-2	TRBJ2-1	TGTGCCAGCAGCTGGAGCTCCTACAATGAGCAGTTCTTC	CASSWSSYNEQFF
.	TRBD1	TRBV28	TRBJ2-5	TGTGCCAGCAGCCGACAGGGGGGGCGGGAGACCCAGTACTTC	CASSRQGGRETQYF
.	.	TRBV6-5	TRBJ1-2	TGTGCCAGCAGTTACTCTCAGGGAATCTATGGCTACACCTTC	CASSYSQGIYGYTF
.	.	TRBV12-3/TRBV12-4	TRBJ1-1	TGTGCCAGCAGTTTGCAGGTCAACACTGAAGCTTTCTTT	CASSLQVNTEAFF
.	.	TRBV11-2	TRBJ1-4	TGTGCCAGCAGCTTCGGCAGGTTACGAGAAAAACTGTTTTTT	CASSFGRLREKLFF
.	.	TRBV19	TRBJ1-5	TGTGCCAGTAGAGAAACAGGGTATAGCAATCAGCCCCAGCATTTT	CASRETGYSNQPQHF
.	.	TRBV4-2	TRBJ2-3	TGTGCCAGCAGCCAGGAGGCCAGCCCGCCCGGCACAGATACGCAGTATTTT	CASSQEASPPGTDTQYF
.	.	TRBV19	TRBJ1-4	TGTGCCACCTCAGGTCGGACTGCAACTAATGAAAAACTGTTTTTT	CATSGRTATNEKLFF
.	TRBD1	TRBV5-8	TRBJ1-2	TGTGCCAGCAGCTGGACAGGGGTGAACTATGGCTACACCTTC	CASSWTGVNYGYTF
.	TRBD1	TRBV19	TRBJ1-6	TGTGCCAGTAGTACCCCGACAGGGGGCGGAATTTCACCCCTCCACTTT	CASSTPTGGGISPLHF
.	TRBD1	TRBV4-1	TRBJ2-7	TGCGCCAGCAGCCAAGGACAGGGCGGTCGGGAGCAGTACTTC	CASSQGQGGREQYF
.	TRBD1	TRBV14	TRBJ1-1	TGTGCCAGCAGCCAAGCTGGTATTAAGGGGGCAACTGAAGCTTTCTTT	CASSQAGIKGATEAFF
.	.	TRBV2	TRBJ1-1	TGTGCCAGCATCTTGCACAGCTTGAACACTGAAGCTTTCTTT	CASILHSLNTEAFF
.	TRBD1	TRBV29-1	TRBJ1-1	TGCAGCGTTGACGGGACAGGGGGGAATATGAACACTGAAGCTTTCTTT	CSVDGTGGNMNTEAFF
.	TRBD2	TRBV9	TRBJ2-5	TGTGCCAGCAGCGGTAGCGGGGCCGGGGAGACCCAGTACTTC	CASSGSGAGETQYF
.	.	TRBV9	TRBJ1-2	TGTGCCAGCAGCGTAGGGGCCACCCAGCCTTATGGCTACACCTTC	CASSVGATQPYGYTF
.	TRBD1	TRBV5-1	TRBJ1-3	TGCGCCAGCAGCTTGGGGGACAGGGGCTTCGGAAACACCATATATTTT	CASSLGDRGFGNTIYF
.	.	TRBV10-1	TRBJ2-7	TGCGCCAGCAGCCATGACAGGGAGCAGTACTTC	CASSHDREQYF
.	.	TRBV14	TRBJ1-2	TGTGCCAGCAGCCAAGATAACCGGGTGGGCTACACCTTC	CASSQDNRVGYTF